Sequencing of this TCR beta chain was carried out in a study of identifying expanded T cells in peripheral blood. Whole-study results and caveats: Across healthy donors, higher total template counts meant significantly greater roughly two-week count variance. Technical replicates showed about 1.2 changed clones; two weeks roughly 16; four weeks 19.

About this clone itself: Its matching antigen is unknown.

The repertoire was sequenced with immunoSEQ multiplex PCR; TCRdb's copy has only in-frame clones and lacks some. In the table there are fewer than 80,000 clones, roughly four fifths of which are singletons. Collection occurred without any documented infections or immune events in donors. The sequenced material came from blood. This receptor was identified in a person between 18 and 69 years old in good health.

CDR3 nucleotide sequence: TGTGCCAGCCGCCAGACAGGGGGCTCTGGAAACACCATATATTTT. Translated: CASRQTGGSGNTIYF. The V and J genes are TRBV5-5 and TRBJ1-3; 9 bases line up with TRBD1. The CDR3 extends over 15 amino acids. The germline CDR1 and CDR2 sequences are SGHKS and YYEKEE (reference sequence). The J segment lost 0 bases and the V segment lost 7 bases, leaving 5 bases of the junction unmatched.